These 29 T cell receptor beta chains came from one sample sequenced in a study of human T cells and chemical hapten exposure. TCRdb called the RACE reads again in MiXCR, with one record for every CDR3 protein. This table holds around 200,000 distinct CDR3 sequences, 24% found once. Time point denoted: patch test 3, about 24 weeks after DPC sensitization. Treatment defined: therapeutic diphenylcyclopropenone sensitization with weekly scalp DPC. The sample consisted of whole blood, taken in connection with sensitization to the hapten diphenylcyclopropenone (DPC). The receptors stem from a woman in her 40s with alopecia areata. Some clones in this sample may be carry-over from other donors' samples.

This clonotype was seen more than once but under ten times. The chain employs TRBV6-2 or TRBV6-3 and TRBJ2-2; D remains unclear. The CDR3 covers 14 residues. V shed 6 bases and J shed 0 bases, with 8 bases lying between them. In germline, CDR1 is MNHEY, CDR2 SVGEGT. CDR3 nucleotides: TGTGCCAGCAGAAGGGCCTCGAACACCGGGGAGCTGTTTTTT. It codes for CASRRASNTGELFF.

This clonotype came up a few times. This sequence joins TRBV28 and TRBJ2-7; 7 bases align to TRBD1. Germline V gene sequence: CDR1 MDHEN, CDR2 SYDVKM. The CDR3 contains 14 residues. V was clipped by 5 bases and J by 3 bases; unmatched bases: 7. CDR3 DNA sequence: TGTGCCAGCAGTCCCCAGGGACAGCTCTACGAGCAGTACTTC. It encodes CASSPQGQLYEQYF.

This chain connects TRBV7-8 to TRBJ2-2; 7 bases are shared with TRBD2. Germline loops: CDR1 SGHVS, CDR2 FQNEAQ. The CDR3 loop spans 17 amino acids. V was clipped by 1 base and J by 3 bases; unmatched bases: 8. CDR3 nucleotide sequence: TGTGCCAGCAGCTTAGGGCGGGAGAAAGCCTACACCGGGGAGCTGTTTTTT. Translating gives CASSLGREKAYTGELFF.

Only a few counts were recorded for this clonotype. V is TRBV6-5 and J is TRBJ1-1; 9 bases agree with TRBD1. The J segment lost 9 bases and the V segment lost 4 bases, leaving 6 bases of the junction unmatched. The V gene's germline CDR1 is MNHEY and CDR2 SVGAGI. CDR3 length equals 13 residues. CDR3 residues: CASSFDGQGKAFF. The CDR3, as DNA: TGTGCCAGCAGTTTCGATGGACAGGGGAAAGCTTTCTTT.

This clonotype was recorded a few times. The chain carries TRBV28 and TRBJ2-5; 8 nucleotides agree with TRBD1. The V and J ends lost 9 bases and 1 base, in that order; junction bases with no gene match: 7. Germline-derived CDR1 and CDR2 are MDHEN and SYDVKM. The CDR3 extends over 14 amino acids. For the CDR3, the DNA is TGTGCCAGTGGGGGACAGGCTATCCAAGAGACCCAGTACTTC. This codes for CASGGQAIQETQYF.

The CDR3 coding sequence is TGCGCCAGCAGCCATGGGACAGGTCTTAATGAAAAACTGTTTTTT. Amino acid sequence: CASSHGTGLNEKLFF. The rearrangement joins TRBV4-3 to TRBJ1-4; TRBD1 agrees at 8 bases. The CDR3 is made up of 15 amino acids. Germline loops: CDR1 LGHNA, CDR2 YSLEER. V was clipped by 3 bases and J by 4 bases; unmatched bases: 4.

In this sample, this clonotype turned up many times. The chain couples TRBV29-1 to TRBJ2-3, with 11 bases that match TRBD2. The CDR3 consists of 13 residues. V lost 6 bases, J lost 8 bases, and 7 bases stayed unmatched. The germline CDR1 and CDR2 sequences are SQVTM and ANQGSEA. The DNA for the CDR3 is TGCAGCGTAACTAGCGGGAGTGTGGGTACGCAGTATTTT. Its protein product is CSVTSGSVGTQYF.

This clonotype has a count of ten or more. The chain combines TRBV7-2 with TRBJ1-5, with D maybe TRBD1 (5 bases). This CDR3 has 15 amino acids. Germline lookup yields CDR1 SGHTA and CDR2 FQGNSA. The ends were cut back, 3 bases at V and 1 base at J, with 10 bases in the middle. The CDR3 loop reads CASSFNQGSNQPQHF. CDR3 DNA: TGTGCCAGCAGCTTTAACCAGGGAAGCAATCAGCCCCAGCATTTT. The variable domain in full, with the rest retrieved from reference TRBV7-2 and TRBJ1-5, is GAGVSQSPSNKVTEKGKDVELRCDPISGHTALYWYRQSLGQGLEFLIYFQGNSAPDKSGLPSDRFSAERTGGSVSTLTIQRTQQEDSAVYLCASSFNQGSNQPQHFGDGTRLSIL.

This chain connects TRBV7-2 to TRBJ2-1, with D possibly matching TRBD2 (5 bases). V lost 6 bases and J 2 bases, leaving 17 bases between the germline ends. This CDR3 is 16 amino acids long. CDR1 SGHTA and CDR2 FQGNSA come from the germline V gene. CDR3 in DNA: TGTGCCAGCAGGCTGGGTGCAGCGGAGCCCTACAATGAGCAGTTCTTC. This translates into CASRLGAAEPYNEQFF.

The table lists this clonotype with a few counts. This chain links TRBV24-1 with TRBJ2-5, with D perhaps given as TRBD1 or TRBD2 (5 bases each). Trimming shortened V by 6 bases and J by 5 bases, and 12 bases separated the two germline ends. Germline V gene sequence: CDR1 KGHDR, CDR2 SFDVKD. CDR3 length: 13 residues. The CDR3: CATSSPGRETQYF. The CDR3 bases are TGTGCCACCAGTTCTCCGGGGCGGGAGACCCAGTACTTC.

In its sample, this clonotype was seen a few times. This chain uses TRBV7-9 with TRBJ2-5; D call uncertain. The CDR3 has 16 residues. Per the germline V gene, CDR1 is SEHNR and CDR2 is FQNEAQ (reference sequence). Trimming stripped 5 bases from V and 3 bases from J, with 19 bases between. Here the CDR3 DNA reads TGTGCCAGCAGCCGTCGTGCGGCGTACTCGGAAGAGACCCAGTACTTC. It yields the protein CASSRRAAYSEETQYF.

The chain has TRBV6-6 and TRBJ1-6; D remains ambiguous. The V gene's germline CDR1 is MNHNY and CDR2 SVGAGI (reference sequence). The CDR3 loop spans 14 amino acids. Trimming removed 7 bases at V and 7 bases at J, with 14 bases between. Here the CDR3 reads CASKSQGQNSPLHF. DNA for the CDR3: TGTGCCAGCAAGAGCCAAGGGCAAAATTCACCCCTCCACTTT.

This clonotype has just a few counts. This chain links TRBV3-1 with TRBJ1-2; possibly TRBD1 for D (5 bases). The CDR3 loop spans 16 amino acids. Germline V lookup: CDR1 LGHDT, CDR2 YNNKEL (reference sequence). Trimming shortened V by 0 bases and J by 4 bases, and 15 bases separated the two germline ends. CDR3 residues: CASSQEGQAAGYGYTF. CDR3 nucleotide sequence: TGTGCCAGCAGCCAAGAGGGGCAGGCCGCTGGCTATGGCTACACCTTC.

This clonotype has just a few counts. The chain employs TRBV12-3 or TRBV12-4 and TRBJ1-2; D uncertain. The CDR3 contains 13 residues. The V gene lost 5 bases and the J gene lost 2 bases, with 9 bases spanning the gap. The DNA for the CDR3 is TGTGCCAGCAGTCTGTTAGGGAACTATGGCTACACCTTC. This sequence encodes CASSLLGNYGYTF.

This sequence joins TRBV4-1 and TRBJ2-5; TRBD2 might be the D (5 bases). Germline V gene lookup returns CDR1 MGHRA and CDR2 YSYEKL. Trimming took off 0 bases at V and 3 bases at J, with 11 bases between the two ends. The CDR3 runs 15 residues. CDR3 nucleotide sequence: TGCGCCAGCAGCCAAGAAGGCCGGGGAGAAGAGACCCAGTACTTC. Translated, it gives CASSQEGRGEETQYF.

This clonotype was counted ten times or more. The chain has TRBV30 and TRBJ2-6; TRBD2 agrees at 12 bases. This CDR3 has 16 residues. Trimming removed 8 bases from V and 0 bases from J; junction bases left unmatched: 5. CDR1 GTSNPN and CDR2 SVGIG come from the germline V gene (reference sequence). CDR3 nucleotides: TGTGCCGGAGGACTAGCGGGGTTCTCTGGGGCCAACGTCCTGACTTTC. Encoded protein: CAGGLAGFSGANVLTF.

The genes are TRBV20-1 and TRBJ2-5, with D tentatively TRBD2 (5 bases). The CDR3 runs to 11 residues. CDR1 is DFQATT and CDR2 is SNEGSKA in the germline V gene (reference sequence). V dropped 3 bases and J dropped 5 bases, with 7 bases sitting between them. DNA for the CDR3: TGCAGTGCTAGGCCGGGGGAGACCCAGTACTTC. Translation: CSARPGETQYF.

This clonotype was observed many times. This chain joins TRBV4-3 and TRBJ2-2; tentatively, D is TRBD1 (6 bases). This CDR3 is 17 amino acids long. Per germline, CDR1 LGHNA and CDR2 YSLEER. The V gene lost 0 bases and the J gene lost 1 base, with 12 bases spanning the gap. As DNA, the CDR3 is TGCGCCAGCAGCCAAGAGGGGGCAGCCATGAACACCGGGGAGCTGTTTTTT. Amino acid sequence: CASSQEGAAMNTGELFF.

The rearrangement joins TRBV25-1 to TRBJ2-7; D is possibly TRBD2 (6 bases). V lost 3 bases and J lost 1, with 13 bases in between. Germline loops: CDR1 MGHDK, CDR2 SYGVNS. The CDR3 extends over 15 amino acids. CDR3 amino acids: CASSDSGRLSYEQYF. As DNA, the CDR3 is TGTGCCAGCAGTGACTCTGGGAGGCTGTCCTACGAGCAGTACTTC.

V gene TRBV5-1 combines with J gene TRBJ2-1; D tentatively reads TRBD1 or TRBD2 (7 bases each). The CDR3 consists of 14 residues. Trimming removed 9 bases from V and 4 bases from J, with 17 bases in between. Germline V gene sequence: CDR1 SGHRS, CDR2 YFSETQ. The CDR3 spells CATRGGDSYNEQFF. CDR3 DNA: TGCGCCACCAGAGGGGGGGACAGTTACAATGAGCAGTTCTTC.

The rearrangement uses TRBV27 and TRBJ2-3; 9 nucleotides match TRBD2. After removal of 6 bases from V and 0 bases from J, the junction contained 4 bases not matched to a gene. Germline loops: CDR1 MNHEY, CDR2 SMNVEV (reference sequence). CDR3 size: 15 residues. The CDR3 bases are TGTGCCAGCAGATTTAGCGGGGGCAGCACAGATACGCAGTATTTT. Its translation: CASRFSGGSTDTQYF.

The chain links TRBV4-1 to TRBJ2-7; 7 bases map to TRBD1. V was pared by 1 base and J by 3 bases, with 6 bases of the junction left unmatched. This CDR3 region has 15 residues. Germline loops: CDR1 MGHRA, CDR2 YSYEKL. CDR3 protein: CASSQVWQGDYEQYF. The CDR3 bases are TGCGCCAGCAGCCAAGTGTGGCAGGGGGACTACGAGCAGTACTTC.

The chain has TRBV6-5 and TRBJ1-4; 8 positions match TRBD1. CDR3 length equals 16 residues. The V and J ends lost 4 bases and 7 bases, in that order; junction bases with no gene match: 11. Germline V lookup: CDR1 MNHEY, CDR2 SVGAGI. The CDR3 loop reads CASSSTQTGVTEKLFF. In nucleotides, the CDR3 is TGTGCCAGCAGTTCGACCCAGACAGGGGTTACTGAAAAACTGTTTTTT.

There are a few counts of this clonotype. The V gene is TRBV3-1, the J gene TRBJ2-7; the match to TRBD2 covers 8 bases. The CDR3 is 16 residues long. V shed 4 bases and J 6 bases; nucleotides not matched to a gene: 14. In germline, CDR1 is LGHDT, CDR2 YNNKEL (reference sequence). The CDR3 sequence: CASSPSGGAGAGEQYF. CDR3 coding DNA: TGTGCCAGCAGCCCCAGCGGCGGAGCGGGAGCTGGCGAGCAGTACTTC.

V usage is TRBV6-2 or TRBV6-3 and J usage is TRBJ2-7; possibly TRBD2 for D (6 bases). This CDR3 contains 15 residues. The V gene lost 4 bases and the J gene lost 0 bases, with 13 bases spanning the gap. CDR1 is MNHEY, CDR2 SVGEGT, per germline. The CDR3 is CASSSVGGSSYEQYF. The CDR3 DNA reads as TGTGCCAGCAGTTCGGTCGGGGGTAGCTCCTACGAGCAGTACTTC.

CDR3 sequence: CASSLAGEQETQYF. In DNA form, the CDR3 reads TGTGCCAGCAGCTTGGCAGGCGAGCAAGAGACCCAGTACTTC. This chain links TRBV5-6 with TRBJ2-5; no clear D. The V gene's germline CDR1 is SGHDT and CDR2 YYEEEE. The V end was cut by 0 bases, the J end by 2 bases, with 8 bases between. The CDR3 is made up of 14 amino acids.

The CDR3 DNA follows: TGTGCCAGCAGGTCGGTTGATCAGCCCCAGCATTTT. Translating gives CASRSVDQPQHF. V is TRBV28 and J is TRBJ1-5; D unresolved. Trimming took 6 bases from V and 5 from J, leaving 8 bases between them. The length of the CDR3 is 12 residues. Germline CDR1 MDHEN, CDR2 SYDVKM.

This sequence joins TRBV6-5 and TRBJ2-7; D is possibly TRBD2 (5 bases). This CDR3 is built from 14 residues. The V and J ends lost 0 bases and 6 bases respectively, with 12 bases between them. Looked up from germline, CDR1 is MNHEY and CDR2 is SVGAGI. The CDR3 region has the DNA TGTGCCAGCAGTTACTCCGGGGTACCGGGCGAGCAGTACTTC. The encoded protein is CASSYSGVPGEQYF.

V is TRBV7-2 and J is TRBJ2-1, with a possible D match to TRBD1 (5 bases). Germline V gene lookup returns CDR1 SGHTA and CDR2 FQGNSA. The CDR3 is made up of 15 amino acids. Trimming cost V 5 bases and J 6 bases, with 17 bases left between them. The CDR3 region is CASSPGWPAGNEQFF. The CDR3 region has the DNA TGTGCCAGCAGCCCAGGGTGGCCCGCCGGCAATGAGCAGTTCTTC.